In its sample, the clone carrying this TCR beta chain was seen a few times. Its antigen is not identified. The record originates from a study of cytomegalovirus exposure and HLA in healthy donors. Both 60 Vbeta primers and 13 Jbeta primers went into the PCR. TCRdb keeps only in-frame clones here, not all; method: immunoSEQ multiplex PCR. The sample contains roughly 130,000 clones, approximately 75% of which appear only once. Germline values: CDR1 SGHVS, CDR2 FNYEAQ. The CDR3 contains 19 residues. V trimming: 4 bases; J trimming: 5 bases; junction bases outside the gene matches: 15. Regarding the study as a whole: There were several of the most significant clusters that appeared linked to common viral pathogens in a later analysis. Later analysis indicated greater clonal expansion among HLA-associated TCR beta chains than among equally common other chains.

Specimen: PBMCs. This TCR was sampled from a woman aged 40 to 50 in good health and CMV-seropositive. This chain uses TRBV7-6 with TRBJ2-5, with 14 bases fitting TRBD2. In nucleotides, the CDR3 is TGTGCCAGCAGCTCATCTTTCGGGACTAGCGGGAGCCCGGTGGAGACCCAGTACTTC. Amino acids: CASSSSFGTSGSPVETQYF.